This T cell receptor (beta chain) was sequenced in a study of Ad26.COV2.S vaccination and SARS-CoV-2 variants. Study background: Once or twice, 56 days apart, Ad26.COV2.S was delivered intramuscularly.

Treatment of the sample: 19 received Ad26.COV2.S at low or high dose, single or two shots; about 5 received placebo; per-sample allocation not given. Samples were taken on day 63 after the first vaccine or placebo injection. At a Boston site, the person donating was an adult of 18-55 years. CDR3 length: 17 amino acids. The V end lost 4 bases, the J end lost 0 bases, and 18 bases lay between the germline ends. Germline V gives CDR1 SGDLS, CDR2 YYNGEE. The repertoire was sequenced with immunoSEQ multiplex PCR; TCRdb's copy has only in-frame clones and lacks some. The sample yields 350,000 to 550,000 clones, roughly nine tenths seen once. General study points: Spike-specific TCR breadth was greater after Ad26.COV2.S than placebo.

In regard to this clone: Its antigen is not known.

The sample was peripheral blood, taken in a trial of Ad26.COV2.S vaccine versus placebo. This chain links TRBV9 with TRBJ2-3, with D possibly called TRBD1 or TRBD2 (5 bases each). The receptor was derived from a person aged 18 to 59 who received the Ad26.COV2.S COVID-19 vaccine or a placebo. CDR3 amino acids: CASSSTGRYPSTDTQYF. Written as DNA, the CDR3 is TGTGCCAGCAGCTCGACGGGACGCTATCCTAGCACAGATACGCAGTATTTT.